A single sample is the source of the 8 T cell receptor beta chains below, sequenced in a study of shared clonotypes between healthy human individuals. The protocol was immunoSEQ multiplex PCR, while the TCRdb copy is restricted to in-frame clones and leaves out a portion. The table records about half a million clones, approximately 78% of them present only once. The sample taken for sequencing was PBMCs. The receptors stem from a woman in her forties in good health. Some clones in this sample may be carry-over from other donors' samples.

The rearrangement uses TRBV10-3 and TRBJ1-5; unclear D gene. Trimming left V 0 bases short and J 9 bases short, with 12 bases between. Germline V gene data show CDR1 as ENHRY and CDR2 as SYGVKD. The length of the CDR3 is 14 residues. The CDR3 nucleotides read TGTGCCATCAGTGAGTCCTACAAGGCAGGGCCCCAGCATTTT. This sequence encodes CAISESYKAGPQHF.

The CDR3 DNA reads TGCGCCAGCAGCTCCCCTAGCGTCGGTACGCAGTATTTT. As protein: CASSSPSVGTQYF. This rearrangement joins TRBV5-1 to TRBJ2-3; possible D gene TRBD2, 6 bases. CDR1 is SGHRS and CDR2 is YFSETQ in the germline V gene. This CDR3 comprises 13 residues. V was clipped by 3 bases and J by 8 bases, with 13 bases between them.

V is TRBV7-2 and J is TRBJ2-3, with 10 positions matching TRBD2. The CDR3 totals 15 residues. V shed 5 bases and J 3 bases; nucleotides not matched to a gene: 5. Germline V gives CDR1 SGHTA, CDR2 FQGNSA. The CDR3 DNA is TGTGCCAGCAGCCGAAGGACTAGCGGAACAGATACGCAGTATTTT. The encoded protein is CASSRRTSGTDTQYF.

The chain has TRBV7-8 and TRBJ2-5; TRBD2 agrees at 7 bases. J lost 2 bases, V lost 1 base, and 10 bases had no gene match. CDR3 length: 17 amino acids. Germline V gene sequence: CDR1 SGHVS, CDR2 FQNEAQ. CDR3 DNA: TGTGCCAGCAGCTTAGATGGATTAGCGGGTAGACAAGAGACCCAGTACTTC. This translates into CASSLDGLAGRQETQYF.

V gene TRBV7-2 combines with J gene TRBJ2-1; TRBD2 matches at 8 bases. Germline CDR1 and CDR2: SGHTA and FQGNSA. The CDR3 length is 15 residues. The junction had 4 bases not matched to a gene; V was cut back by 3 bases and J by 3 bases. In DNA, the CDR3 is TGTGCCAGCAGCTTTGAGCGGGGGATCTACAATGAGCAGTTCTTC. Protein product: CASSFERGIYNEQFF.

The J gene is TRBJ1-2, the V gene TRBV7-2, with TRBD1 identical over 7 bases. The CDR3 consists of 15 residues. The germline CDR1 and CDR2 sequences are SGHTA and FQGNSA. With V trimmed by 3 bases and J by 1 base, 5 bases remained unmatched. The CDR3 region has the DNA TGTGCCAGCAGCTTTTTAGGGGGCCTTAACTATGGCTACACCTTC. The encoded protein is CASSFLGGLNYGYTF.

This clone was counted between two and nine times. The V call is TRBV2, the J call TRBJ2-1, with D maybe TRBD1 (6 bases). Between the trimmed V and J ends, which lost 9 bases and 0 bases, there was a span of 15 bases. This CDR3 is 15 amino acids long. Germline V lookup: CDR1 SNHLY, CDR2 FYNNEI. The DNA for the CDR3 is TGTGCCAGTGGGGGCGAAGGAAGCTCCTACAATGAGCAGTTCTTC. Encoded protein: CASGGEGSSYNEQFF.

V is TRBV5-1 and J is TRBJ2-2; TRBD1 is a possible D gene (5 bases). The germline gives CDR1 SGHRS, CDR2 YFSETQ. This CDR3 has 16 residues. The V and J ends lost 4 bases and 0 bases respectively, with 13 bases between them. CDR3 coding DNA: TGCGCCAGCAGCCTTAGGACACCCGCGAACACCGGGGAGCTGTTTTTT. This encodes CASSLRTPANTGELFF.